This TCR beta chain was retrieved from a study of CD8 T cells in ankylosing spondylitis. This clonotype showed up many times. The V and J ends lost 6 bases and 6 bases respectively, with 19 bases between them. The length of the CDR3 is 14 residues. Germline V lookup: CDR1 DFQATT, CDR2 SNEGSKA (reference sequence). Using its own MiXCR run on the 5' RACE reads, TCRdb lists one record per CDR3 protein. In the table there are under 150,000 distinct CDR3 sequences, roughly 13% of which are singletons. Material for sequencing was blood, either unsorted or a sorted T cell fraction (not recorded which). The rearrangement joins TRBV20-1 to TRBJ2-3, with a possible D match to TRBD2 (6 bases). The origin of this receptor is a female donor with ankylosing spondylitis or in good health (not recorded which). CDR3 nucleotides: TGCAGTGCCCGGGGGACTTTTCCCTTGGATACGCAGTATTTT. Its translation: CSARGTFPLDTQYF.